The T cell receptor beta chain described here comes from a study of OX40 agonist ivuxolimab in advanced cancers. Background on the whole study: Ivuxolimab was an agonistic, fully human IgG2 monoclonal antibody directed against OX40 (CD134), a costimulatory receptor. Intravenous ivuxolimab was administered to patients every 2 weeks at six dose levels: 0.01, 0.1, 0.3, 1.5, 3 and 10 mg/kg. Among the roughly 50 dose-escalation patients, some 19 had hepatocellular carcinoma, roughly 15 melanoma, 9 renal cell carcinoma and 9 head and neck cancer. A male proportion of nearly 85% and a mean age of approximately 62 years, ranging from roughly 23 to 90, were recorded for the dose-escalation cohort. Patients were allowed to have had prior anti-PD-1, anti-PD-L1 or anti-CTLA-4 therapy, and 30% to 40% of the dose-escalation patients had been treated with checkpoint inhibitors. Partial responses occurred in three dose-escalation patients, of whom one had hepatocellular carcinoma and two had cutaneous melanoma. Peripheral TCRbeta sequencing aimed to test whether ivuxolimab altered TCR sequence diversity and caused clonal T-cell expansion. The paper describes the monotherapy dose-escalation part (N ≈ 50 patients) of the phase I trial of ivuxolimab. The paper's findings and limits, for the study overall: In partial responders in the 0.1-3.0 mg/kg groups, normalized peripheral clonal expansion was found to be among the lowest, especially among CD8+ T cells. At doses of 0.1 to 3.0 mg/kg, clonal expansion of both CD4+ and CD8+ blood T cells was observed from baseline to week 6. After ivuxolimab, expanded clones were on average more numerous among CD8+ T cells than among CD4+ T cells. Low levels of normalized T-cell clonal expansion were also seen in some nonresponding patients. Which antigens the clonally expanded peripheral T cells were specific for was not determined.

In regard to this clone: Its antigen remains undetermined. Nothing much larger sits one base from this clone, and base qualities are not available.

Patients with autoimmune disease history or receiving systemic immunosuppression were excluded from the trial. In every dose cohort, peripheral blood was drawn for TCR sequencing at baseline, cycle 4 day 1, and cycle 7 day 1. The samples were drawn from a first-in-human, open-label, multicenter phase I dose-escalation trial of ivuxolimab. Adults with locally advanced or metastatic melanoma, renal cell carcinoma, hepatocellular carcinoma or head and neck squamous cell carcinoma were enrolled in the trial. Before TCR sequencing, CD4+ T cells and CD8+ T cells were sorted from peripheral blood as separate populations. For sequencing of the TCRbeta CDR3 region, genomic DNA was extracted from the sorted cells. The immunoSEQ Assay was used for sequencing of TCRbeta CDR3 regions. The clones in this table, taken by TCRdb from immuneACCESS, are in-frame only. Not every clone is retained; where verified, under half of the shortfall comes from an unresolved V gene, and the cause of the rest is unknown. The sample includes approximately 69,000 clones, with 90% observed a single time. The ten largest clones represent approximately 10% of the sample.

Sequences were derived from CD4+ or CD8+ T cells sorted from blood, sampled in a trial of the OX40 agonist ivuxolimab. This clonotype originated in an adult with an advanced solid tumor such as melanoma, head and neck, liver or kidney cancer.

The DNA sequence is as follows: TGTGCCAGCAGGATGAATCGGGGGGAAAAAAACATTCAGTACTTC. Translated, this is CASRMNRGEKNIQYF. The chain uses TRBV6-5 and TRBJ2-4, and 7 bases in between align with TRBD2. Inclusive of the bounding cysteine and phenylalanine, the CDR3 is 15 residues long. Kept here is only the CDR3 DNA, which spans 45 bases and is read in frame from base 1. V is trimmed back by 6 bases and J by 4 bases, and the junction contains 9 bases that no gene match accounts for. The germline V gene gives CDR1 as MNHEY and CDR2 as SVGAGI.